This passage covers 13 T cell receptor beta chains from one sample sequenced in a study of T-cell reconstitution after alpha-beta-depleted transplantation in children. The library targeted TCRbeta and was prepared with unique molecular identifiers. TCRdb re-derived calls from the PCR reads in MiXCR, one entry per CDR3 protein. The top ten clones hold about 5% of a sample with 700,000 to 850,000 distinct CDR3 sequences, roughly 16% of them seen once. The starting material was PBMCs, mostly from graft donor cells, obtained 360 days after TCRalphabeta/CD19-depleted stem cell transplant. These receptors all stem from a male patient under 18 who had a stem cell transplant for acute lymphoblastic leukemia, so the T cells may come from the graft donor.

This clonotype was seen a few times. The chain couples TRBV7-9 to TRBJ1-5; 7 bases are a match to TRBD1. The germline V gene has CDR1 SEHNR and CDR2 FQNEAQ (reference sequence). Trimming removed 1 base from V and 3 bases from J; junction bases left unmatched: 9. The CDR3 consists of 17 residues. CDR3 in DNA: TGTGCCAGCAGCTTAGTCTTGGGGGACAGACACAATCAGCCCCAGCATTTT. Protein: CASSLVLGDRHNQPQHF.

V and J are TRBV20-1 and TRBJ2-7; TRBD2 aligns across 8 bases. The CDR3 loop spans 14 amino acids. V lost 6 bases and J lost 5; bases outside the gene matches: 12. CDR1 and CDR2 (germline): DFQATT, SNEGSKA (reference sequence). In DNA form, the CDR3 reads TGCAGTGCGAGTAGGGGCGGGAGGAATCACGAGCAGTACTTC. Translated, it gives CSASRGGRNHEQYF.

The CDR3 loop reads CASSQDQGQTYQPQHF. The CDR3 DNA reads as TGCGCCAGCAGCCAAGATCAGGGCCAAACATATCAGCCCCAGCATTTT. The V call is TRBV4-1, the J call TRBJ1-5; D is possibly TRBD1 (5 bases). V was pared by 0 bases and J by 5 bases, with 14 bases between. CDR1 and CDR2 (germline): MGHRA, YSYEKL. The length of the CDR3 is 16 residues.

This sequence joins TRBV29-1 and TRBJ2-7, with a possible D match to TRBD2 (6 bases). CDR3 length: 14 amino acids. Trimming cost V 4 bases and J 0 bases, with 13 bases left between them. Germline assignment: CDR1 SQVTM and CDR2 ANQGSEA. The CDR3 DNA is TGCAGCGTTGCCCCGGGGGTCAGCTCCTACGAGCAGTACTTC. It codes for CSVAPGVSSYEQYF.

This clonotype has a handful of counts. The genes are TRBV18 and TRBJ2-7, with 8 bases lining up with TRBD1. V trimming: 5 bases; J trimming: 0 bases; junction bases outside the gene matches: 6. The CDR3 length is 15 residues. CDR1 is KGHSH and CDR2 is LQKENI in the germline V gene. CDR3 in DNA: TGTGCCAGCTCATCAATGGACAGGGTCTCCTACGAGCAGTACTTC. Translated, it gives CASSSMDRVSYEQYF. The full variable domain, in which reference TRBV18 and TRBJ2-7 provide the parts outside the CDR3, is NAGVMQNPRHLVRRRGQEARLRCSPMKGHSHVYWYRQLPEEGLKFMVYLQKENIIDESGMPKERFSAEFPKEGPSILRIQQVVRGDSAAYFCASSSMDRVSYEQYFGPGTRLTVT.

Only a few counts were recorded for this clonotype. This chain uses TRBV20-1 with TRBJ2-1; 8 bases line up with TRBD1. The J segment lost 6 bases and the V segment lost 3 bases, leaving 7 bases of the junction unmatched. Germline V gene lookup returns CDR1 DFQATT and CDR2 SNEGSKA (reference sequence). This CDR3 region has 14 residues. CDR3 region: CSARDRVGVNEQFF. The CDR3 region has the DNA TGCAGTGCTAGGGACAGGGTAGGGGTCAATGAGCAGTTCTTC.

In its sample, this clonotype was seen a few times. This chain uses TRBV29-1 with TRBJ2-7; the D gene could be TRBD1 or TRBD2 (6 bases each). This CDR3 region has 12 residues. V gave up 7 bases and J gave up 7 bases, with 17 bases separating them. Germline loops: CDR1 SQVTM, CDR2 ANQGSEA. The CDR3 bases are TGCAGCGCCCGTTCAGGGGCGGGAGAGCAGTACTTC. The encoded protein is CSARSGAGEQYF.

This clonotype was seen more than once but under ten times. The chain couples TRBV21-1 to TRBJ1-5; TRBD1, the table's D call, was not compared with the DNA. TRBV21-1 is a recognized pseudogene. There are 14 residues in the CDR3. This CDR3 reads CASTPPYGYQPQHF. The DNA for the CDR3 is TGTGCCAGCACGCCCCCTTACGGGTATCAGCCCCAGCATTTT.

This clonotype was found a few times. J is TRBJ1-1 and V is TRBV5-1; D possibly corresponds to TRBD1 (6 bases). This CDR3 is 15 amino acids long. The V and J ends lost 4 bases and 0 bases respectively, with 13 bases between them. Germline loops: CDR1 SGHRS, CDR2 YFSETQ. CDR3 amino acids: CASSTGQLMNTEAFF. In DNA, the CDR3 is TGCGCCAGCAGCACCGGACAGTTGATGAACACTGAAGCTTTCTTT.

This clonotype was seen only a few times. The chain employs TRBV15 and TRBJ2-2, with 8 positions matching TRBD1. The trim removed 0 bases at V and 3 bases at J, leaving 6 bases unmatched. The CDR3 sequence is 17 residues long. The V gene's germline CDR1 is LNHNV and CDR2 YYDKDF (reference sequence). CDR3 amino acids: CATSREPGTGYTGELFF. The DNA of the CDR3 is TGTGCCACCAGCAGAGAACCCGGGACAGGTTACACCGGGGAGCTGTTTTTT.

This clonotype occurred a few times. The genes are TRBV12-3 or TRBV12-4 and TRBJ2-1, with D perhaps assigned TRBD1 or TRBD2 (6 bases each). This CDR3 has 16 amino acids. Trimming pared 3 bases from V and 7 bases from J, leaving 19 bases between. DNA for the CDR3: TGTGCCAGCAGTTTTAGAGTAGGGGGGTGGGGGAATGAGCAGTTCTTC. Translated, it gives CASSFRVGGWGNEQFF.

CDR3 bases: TGTGCCACCAGTGGAAGCGATAATGAGCAGTTCTTC. It is translated as CATSGSDNEQFF. The V call is TRBV24-1, the J call TRBJ2-1; D remains unclear. This CDR3 is built from 12 residues. V lost 5 bases and J lost 7, with 8 bases in between. Germline V lookup: CDR1 KGHDR, CDR2 SFDVKD.

Ten or more counts support this clonotype. The V call is TRBV5-1, the J call TRBJ2-5; D is perhaps TRBD1 or TRBD2 (5 bases each). The germline CDR1 and CDR2 sequences are SGHRS and YFSETQ. Trimming took 0 bases from V and 4 from J, leaving 16 bases between them. The CDR3 is 16 amino acids. The DNA for the CDR3 is TGCGCCAGCAGCTTGGTAACCGGGACGCCAGGAGAGACCCAGTACTTC. This encodes CASSLVTGTPGETQYF.